The 26 T cell receptor beta chains given below trace back to one sample, sequenced in a study of OX40 agonist ivuxolimab in advanced cancers. This table comes from immunoSEQ multiplex PCR, and its TCRdb copy is limited to in-frame clones, with some not included. In the table there are roughly 53,000 clones, 70% to 85% of which are singletons. The input for sequencing was CD4+ or CD8+ T cells sorted from blood, taken in a trial of the OX40 agonist ivuxolimab. The receptors come from an adult with an advanced solid tumor such as melanoma, head and neck, liver or kidney cancer.

The chain carries TRBV11-2 and TRBJ2-7; D ambiguous. There are 12 residues in the CDR3. CDR1 is SGHAT, CDR2 FQNNGV, per germline. V was clipped by 7 bases and J by 4 bases, with 11 bases between them. The CDR3, as DNA: TGTGCCAGCAATAGGGTAGGTTACGAGCAGTACTTC. Translated: CASNRVGYEQYF.

The chain recombines TRBV7-9 with TRBJ1-3; TRBD1 matches at 8 bases. The V gene end was trimmed by 5 bases and the J gene end by 1 base; junction bases not matched to a gene: 10. CDR1 and CDR2 from the germline V gene are SEHNR and FQNEAQ (reference sequence). CDR3 length equals 17 residues. The DNA for the CDR3 is TGTGCCAGCAGCCCTTCAGGGGGCGAATTATCTGGAAACACCATATATTTT. Protein product: CASSPSGGELSGNTIYF.

CDR3 protein: CAWSFGRLAGDNEQFF. The CDR3 DNA is TGTGCCTGGAGTTTTGGTAGATTAGCGGGCGACAATGAGCAGTTCTTC. V gene TRBV30 combines with J gene TRBJ2-1, with 7 nucleotides matching TRBD2. From germline, CDR1 is GTSNPN and CDR2 SVGIG (reference sequence). The CDR3 has 16 amino acids. J was trimmed by 5 bases and V by 2 bases; bases with no gene match: 12.

This sequence joins TRBV29-1 and TRBJ1-3; tentatively, D is TRBD1 (5 bases). The CDR3 covers 13 residues. Germline CDR1 and CDR2: SQVTM and ANQGSEA. V was trimmed by 4 bases and J by 3 bases, leaving 10 bases between them. The CDR3 DNA follows: TGCAGCGTTGCCGGCAGGGTTGGAAACACCATATATTTT. It codes for CSVAGRVGNTIYF. The variable domain in full, with the rest retrieved from reference TRBV29-1 and TRBJ1-3, is SAVISQKPSRDICQRGTSLTIQCQVDSQVTMMFWYRQQPGQSLTLIATANQGSEATYESGFVIDKFPISRPNLTFSTLTVSNMSPEDSSIYLCSVAGRVGNTIYFGEGSWLTVV.

The DNA of the CDR3 is TGTGCCAGCAGTGACTGGGACAGGGCTTCTTCCGAGCAGTACTTC. It yields the protein CASSDWDRASSEQYF. The chain employs TRBV2 and TRBJ2-7, with 9 nucleotides matching TRBD1. CDR3 size: 15 residues. Germline V gives CDR1 SNHLY, CDR2 FYNNEI. The V and J ends lost 3 bases and 6 bases, in that order; junction bases with no gene match: 9.

As DNA, the CDR3 is TGTGCCAGCATGGGGAGGGGCACTGAAGCTTTCTTT. This sequence encodes CASMGRGTEAFF. This chain uses TRBV6-1 with TRBJ1-1; D may be TRBD1 (5 bases). CDR1 is MNHNS and CDR2 is SASEGT in the germline V gene. The CDR3 sequence is 12 residues long. The V end was cut by 7 bases, the J end by 4 bases, with 10 bases between.

This chain links TRBV18 with TRBJ1-1, with D unclear. The CDR3 loop spans 15 amino acids. V was shortened by 1 base and J by 2 bases, with 11 bases between the two germline ends. Germline loops: CDR1 KGHSH, CDR2 LQKENI. This CDR3 is CASSPLGIENTEAFF. CDR3 bases: TGTGCCAGCTCACCACTGGGGATAGAAAACACTGAAGCTTTCTTT.

The rearrangement uses TRBV7-9 and TRBJ1-4, with D hard to call. The CDR3 totals 12 residues. Between the trimmed V and J ends, which lost 2 bases and 8 bases, there was a span of 6 bases. The germline CDR1 and CDR2 sequences are SEHNR and FQNEAQ (reference sequence). Written as DNA, the CDR3 is TGTGCCAGCAGCTTATTCGGAGAAAAACTGTTTTTT. Its protein product is CASSLFGEKLFF.

By proportion, this clone is medium-sized. The chain has TRBV2 and TRBJ1-5; 7 nucleotides agree with TRBD1. This CDR3 has 14 amino acids. V lost 8 bases to trimming and J lost 7 bases; unmatched junction nucleotides: 11. Germline V gene sequence: CDR1 SNHLY, CDR2 FYNNEI. CDR3 in amino acids: CASQGGGAGQPQHF. The DNA for the CDR3 is TGTGCCAGCCAGGGGGGCGGGGCCGGACAGCCCCAGCATTTT.

The rearrangement links TRBV7-2 to TRBJ1-5, with D possibly TRBD1 on 5 matching bases. Looked up from germline, CDR1 is SGHTA and CDR2 is FQGNSA. V gave up 3 bases and J gave up 5 bases, with 17 bases separating them. CDR3 length equals 16 residues. DNA of the CDR3: TGTGCCAGCAGCTTGGGGGTTGAAAGGTCTGATCAGCCCCAGCATTTT. Amino acid sequence: CASSLGVERSDQPQHF.

By share, this clone ranks as medium-sized. This chain uses TRBV2 with TRBJ2-7, with 7 bases lining up with TRBD2. This CDR3 is 16 amino acids long. CDR1 is SNHLY, CDR2 FYNNEI, per germline. With 2 bases clipped from V and 2 bases from J, the junction kept 9 bases outside the gene matches. DNA for the CDR3: TGTGCCAGCAGTGAAAGGGCGAGCGGGGCCGCCTACGAGCAGTACTTC. Protein sequence: CASSERASGAAYEQYF.

This clone came up once. The chain has TRBV2 and TRBJ2-1; 8 bases line up with TRBD2. Trimming cost V 7 bases and J 5 bases; bases outside gene matches: 7. CDR3 length: 14 amino acids. The germline V gene encodes CDR1 SNHLY and CDR2 FYNNEI. DNA of the CDR3: TGTGCCAGCAATCAACTAGCGGTAAACAATGAGCAGTTCTTC. This codes for CASNQLAVNNEQFF.

The count of this clone is one. An end of the junction does not agree with germline; a read error may underlie this. The J gene is TRBJ1-2, the V gene TRBV5-1; tentatively, D is TRBD1 (5 bases). CDR1 and CDR2 from the germline V gene are SGHRS and YFSETQ. The CDR3 is 12 residues long. The CDR3 DNA is TGTGCCAGCAGCTTGTCCGGGGACGGCTACACCTTC. It codes for CASSLSGDGYTF.

The rearrangement links TRBV6-5 to TRBJ1-3, with a possible D match to TRBD1 (5 bases). CDR3 size: 15 residues. The V end lost 5 bases, the J end lost 0 bases, and 11 bases lay between the germline ends. Germline lookup yields CDR1 MNHEY and CDR2 SVGAGI. The CDR3 coding sequence is TGTGCCAGCAGTAGGGACGGGTCCTCTGGAAACACCATATATTTT. Protein product: CASSRDGSSGNTIYF.

The gene calls are TRBV28 and TRBJ2-1; the match to TRBD1 covers 9 bases. Trimming at V came to 3 bases and at J to 3 bases, leaving 9 bases not matched to a gene. Germline V gives CDR1 MDHEN, CDR2 SYDVKM. The length of the CDR3 is 17 residues. The CDR3 is CASSFLLTGGIYNEQFF. Written as DNA, the CDR3 is TGTGCCAGCAGTTTTCTCCTGACAGGGGGAATCTACAATGAGCAGTTCTTC.

This clone was observed a handful of times. The genes are TRBV5-5 and TRBJ1-3; D not certain. V lost 0 bases, J lost 8 bases, and 9 bases lay in between. The CDR3 extends over 13 amino acids. CDR1 is SGHKS and CDR2 is YYEKEE in the germline V gene (reference sequence). The CDR3 loop reads CASSLGPADTIYF. In DNA, the CDR3 is TGTGCCAGCAGCTTGGGTCCCGCCGACACCATATATTTT.

This chain uses TRBV5-1 with TRBJ2-3, with 8 bases matching TRBD2. Trimming removed 4 bases from V and 5 bases from J; junction bases left unmatched: 6. The germline CDR1 and CDR2 sequences are SGHRS and YFSETQ. The CDR3 extends over 14 amino acids. CDR3 nucleotide sequence: TGCGCCAGCAGCCCAGCGGGAGTTGGAGATACGCAGTATTTT. Amino acid sequence: CASSPAGVGDTQYF.

The rearrangement uses TRBV29-1 and TRBJ2-2; tentative D call: TRBD1 (6 bases). The CDR3 loop spans 15 amino acids. V was cut by 6 bases and J by 1 base, with 15 bases left in between. Germline lookup yields CDR1 SQVTM and CDR2 ANQGSEA. The CDR3 coding sequence is TGCAGCGTCGGCTCGGGACATAGGAACACCGGGGAGCTGTTTTTT. Protein: CSVGSGHRNTGELFF.

The rearrangement uses TRBV14 and TRBJ2-5, with D uncertain. The germline V gene encodes CDR1 SGHDN and CDR2 FVKESK. This CDR3 contains 13 residues. V shed 2 bases and J shed 1 base, with 5 bases lying between them. The CDR3 sequence is CASSQRSQETQYF. DNA of the CDR3: TGTGCCAGCAGCCAAAGATCCCAAGAGACCCAGTACTTC.

This clone was counted a single time. The rearrangement links TRBV5-1 to TRBJ1-6, with D tentatively TRBD1 (5 bases). This CDR3 is built from 14 residues. V was clipped by 5 bases and J by 8 bases, with 14 bases between them. Germline CDR1 reads SGHRS; CDR2 reads YFSETQ. CDR3 in DNA: TGCGCCAGCAGACTCGGGACCGCTGATTCACCCCTCCACTTT. Translation gives CASRLGTADSPLHF. Based on the CDR3 plus reference TRBV5-1 and TRBJ1-6, the full variable domain is KAGVTQTPRYLIKTRGQQVTLSCSPISGHRSVSWYQQTPGQGLQFLFEYFSETQRNKGNFPGRFSGRQFSNSRSEMNVSTLELGDSALYLCASRLGTADSPLHFGNGTRLTVT.

The J gene is TRBJ1-2, the V gene TRBV7-2, with D tentatively TRBD1 (5 bases). CDR1 is SGHTA and CDR2 is FQGNSA in the germline V gene. The CDR3 consists of 13 residues. Between the trimmed V and J ends, which lost 4 bases and 1 base, there was a span of 7 bases. The chain's CDR3 is CASSSQVNYGYTF. In DNA form, the CDR3 reads TGTGCCAGCAGCTCACAGGTTAACTATGGCTACACCTTC.

This chain links TRBV2 with TRBJ2-2; tentatively, D is TRBD1 (5 bases). Germline lookup yields CDR1 SNHLY and CDR2 FYNNEI. This CDR3 spans 14 amino acids. V dropped 8 bases and J dropped 1 base, with 11 bases sitting between them. The CDR3 region has the DNA TGTGCCAGCGGGGCGTTTTTGAACACCGGGGAGCTGTTTTTT. This encodes CASGAFLNTGELFF.

V usage is TRBV6-1 and J usage is TRBJ2-6; 10 positions agree with TRBD1. Germline V CDR1 and CDR2: MNHNS, SASEGT. Germline trimming cut 4 bases from V and 2 bases from J; bases unmatched to any gene: 8. This CDR3 spans 18 amino acids. Here the CDR3 DNA reads TGTGCCAGCAGTGCAAAAACCGGACAGGGGGCTGGGGCCAACGTCCTGACTTTC. Protein: CASSAKTGQGAGANVLTF.

J is TRBJ1-1 and V is TRBV18; 11 bases match TRBD1. V lost 3 bases, J lost 2 bases, and 2 bases stayed unmatched. Germline V gene sequence: CDR1 KGHSH, CDR2 LQKENI. This CDR3 has 15 residues. CDR3 residues: CASSPGTGGNTEAFF. The CDR3 DNA reads TGTGCCAGCTCACCGGGGACAGGGGGAAACACTGAAGCTTTCTTT.

The V and J genes are TRBV5-1 and TRBJ2-1, with D tentatively TRBD2 (6 bases). Trimming removed 4 bases from V and 2 bases from J, with 13 bases in between. From germline, CDR1 is SGHRS and CDR2 YFSETQ. CDR3 length: 15 residues. In nucleotides, the CDR3 is TGCGCCAGCAGCCCGGGCGGAGGGGCCTACAATGAGCAGTTCTTC. Translation gives CASSPGGGAYNEQFF. Drawing the rest from reference TRBV5-1 and TRBJ2-1, the complete variable domain is KAGVTQTPRYLIKTRGQQVTLSCSPISGHRSVSWYQQTPGQGLQFLFEYFSETQRNKGNFPGRFSGRQFSNSRSEMNVSTLELGDSALYLCASSPGGGAYNEQFFGPGTRLTVL.

The V gene is TRBV7-8, the J gene TRBJ2-7; D might be TRBD2 (7 bases). The CDR3 consists of 14 residues. Germline V gene data show CDR1 as SGHVS and CDR2 as FQNEAQ. The V gene lost 6 bases and the J gene lost 0 bases, with 12 bases spanning the gap. The CDR3 region has the DNA TGTGCCAGCAGAGCGGGACAAAACTCCTACGAGCAGTACTTC. Its protein product is CASRAGQNSYEQYF.